Here is one T cell receptor beta chain with its context. No antigen is known for it. No much larger clonotype is one base removed from it; base qualities were not supplied. TCRbeta CDR3 regions were amplified with the immunoSEQ bias-controlled multiplex PCR and sequenced at high throughput. Under the source paper's analysis protocol: The immunoSEQ vendor pipeline collapsed and filtered CDR3 sequences to measure the abundance and frequency of each unique TCRbeta CDR3. Using a 90% global sequence identity threshold, CD-HIT clustered dominant CDR3 amino acid sequences together with SARS-CoV-2-specific ImmuneCODE TCRbeta sequences. Clones with frequencies of 0.1 to 1 were classed as hyperexpanded, and 0.01 to 0.1 as large. MiXCR was used to confirm CDR3 amino acid sequences and V and J gene assignments of dominant clones. The R stringdist package was used to calculate Levenshtein distances between the patient clonotypes and the ImmuneCODE hits. The source is immuneACCESS, and TCRdb retained only in-frame sequences with V and J called. Part of the clones is not carried over; for the studies checked, unresolved V genes explain less than half of this, and the remainder is unexplained. V, J and clone size derive from that table, while D and trimming were established from the DNA sequence. Recorded for this sample are roughly 15,000 clones; 70% to 85% of them occurred a single time. Around 60% of the sample lies in the top ten.

The QIAamp DNA FFPE kit was used to extract genomic DNA from formalin-fixed paraffin-embedded autopsy tissue. Including cysteine and phenylalanine, the CDR3 has 13 amino acids. Just the 39-base CDR3 DNA is kept, in frame starting at base 1. The junction carries 6 bases between V and J, which are trimmed by 1 base and 3 bases respectively. In the germline V gene, CDR1 corresponds to SNHLY and CDR2 to FYNNEI. This sample was included in a study of T cell repertoires in MIS-A myocarditis (dated by TCRdb to between 2021 and 2024). This receptor was identified in a man aged 18 to 29 with fulminant myocarditis from multisystem inflammatory syndrome in adults (MIS-A) after COVID-19. The chain joins TRBV2 to TRBJ1-1, with the D gene too uncertain to name. The sample consisted of left ventricle heart tissue obtained at autopsy. The sample's cell subset or site label is to be understood as: cardiac tissue sample (left or right ventricle, interventricular septum, or pericardium). The DNA sequence follows: TGTGCCAGCAGTGAAGACACCCACACTGAAGCTTTCTTT. Translated, it reads CASSEDTHTEAFF.